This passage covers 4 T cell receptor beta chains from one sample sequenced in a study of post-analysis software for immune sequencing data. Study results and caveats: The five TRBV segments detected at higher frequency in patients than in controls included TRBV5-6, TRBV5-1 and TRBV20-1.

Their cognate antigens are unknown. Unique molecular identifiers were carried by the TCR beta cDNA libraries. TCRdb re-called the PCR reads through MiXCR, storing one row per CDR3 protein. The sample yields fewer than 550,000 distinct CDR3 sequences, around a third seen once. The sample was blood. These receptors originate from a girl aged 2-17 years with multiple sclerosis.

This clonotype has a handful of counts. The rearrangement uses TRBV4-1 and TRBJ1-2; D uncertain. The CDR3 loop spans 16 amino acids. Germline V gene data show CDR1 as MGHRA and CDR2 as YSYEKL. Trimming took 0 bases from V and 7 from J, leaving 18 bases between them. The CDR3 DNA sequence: TGCGCCAGCAGCCAAGAGAGGCGGGGTATGTTGAGTGGCTACACCTTC. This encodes CASSQERRGMLSGYTF.

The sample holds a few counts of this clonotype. CDR3 in DNA: TGTGCCACCAGCGGATGGACTAGCGGGGAAGAGACCCAGTACTTC. Protein product: CATSGWTSGEETQYF. The rearrangement links TRBV24-1 to TRBJ2-5, with 12 bases lining up with TRBD2. The length of the CDR3 is 15 residues. V lost 7 bases, J lost 3 bases, and 5 bases stayed unmatched. Germline lookup yields CDR1 KGHDR and CDR2 SFDVKD.

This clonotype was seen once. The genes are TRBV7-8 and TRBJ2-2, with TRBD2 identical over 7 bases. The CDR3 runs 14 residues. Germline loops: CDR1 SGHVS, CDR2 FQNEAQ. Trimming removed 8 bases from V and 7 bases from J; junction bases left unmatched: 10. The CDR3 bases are TGTGCCAGCTACACACGGGGGGAAAGCGGGGAGCTGTTTTTT. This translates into CASYTRGESGELFF.

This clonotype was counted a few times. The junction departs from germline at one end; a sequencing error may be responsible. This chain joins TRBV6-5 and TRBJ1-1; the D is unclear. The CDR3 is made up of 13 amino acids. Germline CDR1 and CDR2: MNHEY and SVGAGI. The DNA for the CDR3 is TGTGCCAGCAGTTATAGCCAGAACCCTGAAGCTTTCTTT. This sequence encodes CASSYSQNPEAFF.